This record concerns one T cell receptor beta chain sequence. CDR1 DFQATT and CDR2 SNEGSKA come from the germline V gene (reference sequence). This CDR3 comprises 11 residues. V dropped 8 bases and J dropped 7 bases, with 14 bases sitting between them. Time point noted: pretreatment peripheral blood. This sample was included in a study of PD-L1 blockade in urothelial cancer. Assay: immunoSEQ multiplex PCR; the TCRdb copy retains only in-frame clones and omits some. Of about 88,000 clones listed, roughly 90% are singletons. The sequencing used PBMCs, collected around atezolizumab (anti-PD-L1) treatment. The receptor comes from an elderly woman with urothelial cancer. The rearrangement joins TRBV20-1 to TRBJ1-2, with no clear D. CDR3 sequence: CSSPPAVGYTF. The CDR3 DNA reads TGCAGTTCGCCACCCGCAGTTGGCTACACCTTC.